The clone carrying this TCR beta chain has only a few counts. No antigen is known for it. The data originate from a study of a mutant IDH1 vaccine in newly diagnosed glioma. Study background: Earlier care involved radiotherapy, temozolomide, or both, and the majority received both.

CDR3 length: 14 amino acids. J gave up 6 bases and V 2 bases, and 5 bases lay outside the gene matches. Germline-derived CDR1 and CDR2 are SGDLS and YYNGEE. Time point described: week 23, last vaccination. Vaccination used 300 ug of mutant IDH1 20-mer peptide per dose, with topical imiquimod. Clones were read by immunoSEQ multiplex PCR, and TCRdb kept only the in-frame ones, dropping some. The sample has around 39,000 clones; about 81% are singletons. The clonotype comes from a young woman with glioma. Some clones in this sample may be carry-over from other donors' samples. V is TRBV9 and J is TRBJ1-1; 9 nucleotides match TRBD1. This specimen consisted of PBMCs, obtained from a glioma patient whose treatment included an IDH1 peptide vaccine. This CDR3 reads CASSVGTGTAEAFF. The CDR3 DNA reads TGTGCCAGCAGCGTGGGGACAGGGACCGCTGAAGCTTTCTTT.